One and the same sample provided the 10 T cell receptor beta chains below, sequenced in a study of cytomegalovirus exposure and HLA in healthy donors. PCR employed 60 Vbeta and 13 Jbeta primers. Assay: immunoSEQ multiplex PCR; the TCRdb copy retains only in-frame clones and omits some. This table holds about 140,000 clones, about 80% found once. Sample: PBMCs. The receptors originated from a male donor in good health and CMV-seropositive.

This chain uses TRBV4-3 with TRBJ2-3; 11 nucleotides align to TRBD2. With 3 bases clipped from V and 0 bases from J, the junction kept 2 bases outside the gene matches. The CDR3 runs to 16 residues. Germline assignment: CDR1 LGHNA and CDR2 YSLEER. The CDR3 is CASSHRTSGSTDTQYF. CDR3 nucleotides: TGCGCCAGCAGCCATCGGACTAGCGGGAGCACAGATACGCAGTATTTT.

CDR3 region: CASSYSTVSYEQYF. As DNA, the CDR3 is TGTGCCAGCAGTTACTCGACAGTCTCCTACGAGCAGTACTTC. This chain links TRBV6-5 with TRBJ2-7; possibly TRBD1 for D (5 bases). The ends were cut back, 0 bases at V and 0 bases at J, with 6 bases in the middle. From germline, CDR1 is MNHEY and CDR2 SVGAGI. The CDR3 length is 14 residues.

V is TRBV5-1 and J is TRBJ2-7; 9 bases agree with TRBD1. V gave up 4 bases and J gave up 5 bases; unmatched junction bases: 7. This CDR3 is 14 amino acids long. CDR1 is SGHRS, CDR2 YFSETQ, per germline. The CDR3 protein is CASSDRDRVHEQYF. The CDR3 coding sequence is TGCGCCAGCAGCGACCGGGACAGGGTGCACGAGCAGTACTTC.

The CDR3 sequence: CASSLVVRYNYGYTF. CDR3 nucleotides: TGTGCCAGCAGCTTGGTCGTCAGATATAACTATGGCTACACCTTC. The chain is built from TRBV5-8 and TRBJ1-2; D is ambiguous. The CDR3 has 15 amino acids. Trimming took 0 bases from V and 1 from J, leaving 10 bases between them. The germline gives CDR1 SGHTS, CDR2 YDEGEE.

CDR3 sequence reads: CASSFTVNKPGELFF. In DNA, the CDR3 is TGTGCCAGCAGCTTCACAGTTAACAAGCCCGGGGAGCTGTTTTTT. The chain links TRBV11-3 to TRBJ2-2; no clear D. V was trimmed by 3 bases and J by 6 bases, leaving 14 bases between them. The CDR3 is 15 residues long. CDR1 is SGHNT and CDR2 is YENEEA in the germline V gene.

The gene calls are TRBV28 and TRBJ2-7; 8 positions match TRBD1. The CDR3 consists of 15 residues. V lost 7 bases, J lost 3 bases, and 11 bases stayed unmatched. Per germline, CDR1 MDHEN and CDR2 SYDVKM. The CDR3 spells CASIQTGTGFYEQYF. The CDR3 coding sequence is TGTGCCAGCATCCAAACCGGGACAGGCTTCTACGAGCAGTACTTC.

This clone was seen only once. The chain combines TRBV2 with TRBJ2-7, with D possibly TRBD2 on 6 matching bases. Trimming shortened V by 2 bases and J by 6 bases, and 23 bases separated the two germline ends. Germline-derived CDR1 and CDR2 are SNHLY and FYNNEI. The CDR3 extends over 17 amino acids. The CDR3 DNA reads TGTGCCAGCAGTGAAAACGGGGGTTGGGGACTCGTCTCCGAGCAGTACTTC. Encoded protein: CASSENGGWGLVSEQYF.

The V and J genes are TRBV5-1 and TRBJ2-3, with 11 bases fitting TRBD2. The CDR3 has 15 amino acids. From germline, CDR1 is SGHRS and CDR2 YFSETQ. Unmatched junction bases numbered 7, after V lost 7 bases and J lost 3 bases. For the CDR3, the DNA is TGCGCCAGCCTACTAGCGGGAGTTCTGACAGATACGCAGTATTTT. Its protein product is CASLLAGVLTDTQYF.

J is TRBJ1-1 and V is TRBV9, with D perhaps TRBD1 (6 bases). This CDR3 has 14 amino acids. The germline V gene has CDR1 SGDLS and CDR2 YYNGEE. The ends were cut back, 0 bases at V and 1 base at J, with 7 bases in the middle. The CDR3 DNA reads TGTGCCAGCAGCGTAGCGACAGGGAACACTGAAGCTTTCTTT. Amino acid sequence: CASSVATGNTEAFF.

This chain connects TRBV29-1 to TRBJ1-2; 9 bases map to TRBD1. After removal of 7 bases from V and 6 bases from J, the junction contained 6 bases not matched to a gene. The CDR3 runs to 12 residues. Germline V gives CDR1 SQVTM, CDR2 ANQGSEA. CDR3 protein: CSGGQGKDGYTF. The CDR3 nucleotides are TGCAGCGGCGGACAGGGGAAGGATGGCTACACCTTC.